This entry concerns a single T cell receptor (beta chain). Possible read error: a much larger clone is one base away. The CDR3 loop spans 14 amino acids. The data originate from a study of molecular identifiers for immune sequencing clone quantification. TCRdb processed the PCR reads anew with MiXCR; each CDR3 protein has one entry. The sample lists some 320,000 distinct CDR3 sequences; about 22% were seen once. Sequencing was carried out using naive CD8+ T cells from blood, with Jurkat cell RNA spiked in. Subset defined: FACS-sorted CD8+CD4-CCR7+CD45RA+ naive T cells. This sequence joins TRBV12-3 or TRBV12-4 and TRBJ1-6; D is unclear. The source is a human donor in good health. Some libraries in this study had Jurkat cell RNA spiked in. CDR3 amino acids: CASSQANYNPPLHF. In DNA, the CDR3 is TGTGCCAGCAGTCAGGCTAACTATAATCCACCCCTCCACTTT.